The 27 T cell receptor beta chains below were found in one sample sequenced in a study of cytomegalovirus exposure and HLA in healthy donors. The primer mix had 60 Vbeta and 13 Jbeta primers. Produced via immunoSEQ multiplex PCR; TCRdb's table is partial and in-frame only. Across 25,000 to 40,000 clones, the top ten clones capture 3.5% to 5% of the sample. Material for sequencing was PBMCs. These receptor sequences come from a woman in her thirties or forties in good health and CMV-seropositive.

The V and J genes are TRBV2 and TRBJ1-5; TRBD1 might be the D (6 bases). V lost 9 bases to trimming and J lost 6 bases, with 18 bases between them. CDR3 size: 14 residues. Germline assignment: CDR1 SNHLY and CDR2 FYNNEI. CDR3 in amino acids: CASRTQGGGQPQHF. The CDR3 DNA sequence: TGTGCCAGTAGGACACAGGGCGGGGGTCAGCCCCAGCATTTT.

J is TRBJ2-2 and V is TRBV27, with 8 bases fitting TRBD2. CDR1 is MNHEY, CDR2 SMNVEV, per germline (reference sequence). This CDR3 region has 15 residues. J lost 3 bases, V lost 5 bases, and 5 bases had no gene match. The CDR3 here is CASSAGLVYTGELFF. The DNA for the CDR3 is TGTGCCAGCAGTGCGGGACTAGTTTACACCGGGGAGCTGTTTTTT.

The chain links TRBV10-3 to TRBJ2-6; a possible D gene is TRBD1 (5 bases). The germline CDR1 and CDR2 sequences are ENHRY and SYGVKD. Trimming stripped 10 bases from V and 0 bases from J, with 16 bases between. The CDR3 contains 16 residues. This CDR3 is CATVQGPNSGANVLTF. As DNA, the CDR3 is TGTGCCACCGTTCAGGGCCCTAACTCTGGGGCCAACGTCCTGACTTTC.

The chain carries TRBV7-2 and TRBJ2-7; TRBD1 matches at 9 bases. J gave up 1 base and V 6 bases, and 10 bases lay outside the gene matches. CDR3 length equals 16 residues. CDR1 and CDR2 (germline): SGHTA, FQGNSA. This chain's CDR3 is CASRHTLDRGSYEQYF. In nucleotides, the CDR3 is TGTGCCAGCAGACACACCCTGGACAGGGGATCCTACGAGCAGTACTTC.

The chain employs TRBV9 and TRBJ2-1; 8 positions match TRBD2. Germline V CDR1 and CDR2: SGDLS, YYNGEE. The CDR3 has 15 residues. The V and J ends lost 0 bases and 8 bases, in that order; junction bases with no gene match: 7. The CDR3 loop reads CASSVVGLGRDEQFF. In DNA, the CDR3 is TGTGCCAGCAGCGTAGTGGGACTAGGGAGGGATGAGCAGTTCTTC.

The J gene is TRBJ1-4, the V gene TRBV4-3, with D maybe TRBD1 (6 bases). CDR3 size: 15 residues. Trimming left V 3 bases short and J 5 bases short, with 13 bases between. Germline CDR1 LGHNA, CDR2 YSLEER. Here the CDR3 reads CASSQDTGSNEKLFF. The CDR3 DNA is TGCGCCAGCAGCCAGGATACAGGGTCGAATGAAAAACTGTTTTTT.

The chain uses TRBV30 and TRBJ2-1; possibly TRBD2 for D (6 bases). The V end was cut by 3 bases, the J end by 2 bases, with 17 bases between. This CDR3 has 16 amino acids. In germline, CDR1 is GTSNPN, CDR2 SVGIG (reference sequence). The CDR3 DNA is TGTGCCTGGAGAGCCCCTCTAGCGCAAGCCTACAATGAGCAGTTCTTC. Translation gives CAWRAPLAQAYNEQFF.

The J gene is TRBJ2-7, the V gene TRBV7-3; 8 bases agree with TRBD2. This CDR3 is 15 amino acids long. Per germline, CDR1 SGHTA and CDR2 FQGTGA. The ends lost 3 bases at V and 6 bases at J; junction bases unmatched: 10. In DNA form, the CDR3 reads TGTGCCAGCAGCTTCTCCCCACTGGGGACTAGCGAGCAGTACTTC. Protein sequence: CASSFSPLGTSEQYF.

The CDR3 protein is CASSSKTGTIYNEQFF. CDR3 DNA: TGCGCCAGCAGCTCGAAAACCGGGACAATCTACAATGAGCAGTTCTTC. The V call is TRBV5-1, the J call TRBJ2-1; D is possibly TRBD1 (6 bases). Per the germline V gene, CDR1 is SGHRS and CDR2 is YFSETQ. V lost 3 bases, J lost 3 bases, and 16 bases lay in between. The CDR3 has 16 amino acids. The whole variable domain, filled in from reference TRBV5-1 and TRBJ2-1, reads KAGVTQTPRYLIKTRGQQVTLSCSPISGHRSVSWYQQTPGQGLQFLFEYFSETQRNKGNFPGRFSGRQFSNSRSEMNVSTLELGDSALYLCASSSKTGTIYNEQFFGPGTRLTVL.

The J gene is TRBJ1-6, the V gene TRBV25-1, with TRBD1 matching 8 bases. This CDR3 has 16 amino acids. Germline V lookup: CDR1 MGHDK, CDR2 SYGVNS. V was clipped by 4 bases and J by 8 bases; unmatched bases: 10. The CDR3 DNA is TGTGCCAGCAGTGGGTTTCAGGGGGCTCGAGATTCACCCCTCCACTTT. Its protein product is CASSGFQGARDSPLHF.

This chain uses TRBV29-1 with TRBJ1-1; D is perhaps TRBD1 (6 bases). Germline V gene sequence: CDR1 SQVTM, CDR2 ANQGSEA. The CDR3 has 14 residues. V lost 6 bases, J lost 0 bases, and 14 bases lay in between. The CDR3 loop reads CSVLIGDMNTEAFF. The CDR3 nucleotides are TGCAGCGTCCTGATCGGGGACATGAACACTGAAGCTTTCTTT.

J is TRBJ1-1 and V is TRBV9, with D perhaps TRBD1 (6 bases). Germline V gene data show CDR1 as SGDLS and CDR2 as YYNGEE. The V gene lost 4 bases and the J gene lost 1 base, with 17 bases spanning the gap. The CDR3 has 16 amino acids. Here the CDR3 DNA reads TGTGCCAGCAGCTTCCGGGACACCTTGGGGAACACTGAAGCTTTCTTT. This codes for CASSFRDTLGNTEAFF.

This clone is classed as medium-sized by frequency. This chain connects TRBV6-6 to TRBJ2-1, with TRBD2 matching over 8 bases. The germline V gene has CDR1 MNHNY and CDR2 SVGAGI (reference sequence). V shed 0 bases and J 7 bases; nucleotides not matched to a gene: 5. The CDR3 extends over 15 amino acids. CDR3 in DNA: TGTGCCAGCAGTTACTCAGCGGGAGCTCGGAATGAGCAGTTCTTC. This encodes CASSYSAGARNEQFF.

The J gene is TRBJ2-7, the V gene TRBV5-4, with 13 bases fitting TRBD2. This CDR3 contains 14 residues. Germline loops: CDR1 SGHNT, CDR2 YYREEE (reference sequence). V lost 4 bases to trimming and J lost 5 bases; unmatched junction nucleotides: 3. The CDR3 is CASSGTSGTNEQYF. In nucleotides, the CDR3 is TGTGCCAGCAGCGGGACTAGCGGGACCAACGAGCAGTACTTC.

This clone is deemed medium-sized by its frequency. The gene calls are TRBV7-2 and TRBJ1-2; 7 nucleotides align to TRBD1. Trimming cost V 4 bases and J 8 bases; bases outside gene matches: 10. CDR3 size: 14 residues. Germline loops: CDR1 SGHTA, CDR2 FQGNSA. CDR3 bases: TGTGCCAGCAGCTCCCACGGACAGGTTGGAGGCTACACCTTC. Translation: CASSSHGQVGGYTF.

The chain has TRBV5-6 and TRBJ1-2; 8 nucleotides match TRBD1. Germline V gene sequence: CDR1 SGHDT, CDR2 YYEEEE. The CDR3 totals 14 residues. Trimming removed 3 bases from V and 3 bases from J; junction bases left unmatched: 4. CDR3: CASSSRGLDYGYTF. The CDR3 bases are TGTGCCAGCAGCTCCAGGGGGCTCGACTATGGCTACACCTTC.

This chain uses TRBV7-6 with TRBJ2-3; 7 bases match TRBD2. The V gene's germline CDR1 is SGHVS and CDR2 FNYEAQ. The CDR3 runs to 15 residues. After removal of 1 base from V and 2 bases from J, the junction contained 3 bases not matched to a gene. The CDR3 reads CASSLGGSPTDTQYF. CDR3 DNA: TGTGCCAGCAGCTTAGGCGGGAGCCCCACAGATACGCAGTATTTT.

This chain connects TRBV27 to TRBJ2-7; maybe TRBD2 (6 bases). V lost 4 bases and J 3 bases, leaving 19 bases between the germline ends. Looked up from germline, CDR1 is MNHEY and CDR2 is SMNVEV (reference sequence). This CDR3 has 16 residues. CDR3 protein: CASSSAPTSGVYEQYF. The CDR3 coding sequence is TGTGCCAGCAGTTCAGCCCCGACTTCGGGAGTCTACGAGCAGTACTTC.

This chain connects TRBV6-6 to TRBJ1-1, with D unclear. There are 15 residues in the CDR3. CDR1 and CDR2 from the germline V gene are MNHNY and SVGAGI (reference sequence). The V end was cut by 2 bases, the J end by 1 base, with 11 bases between. This CDR3 is CASSYPGRQNTEAFF. The CDR3 region has the DNA TGTGCCAGCAGTTACCCGGGTCGGCAGAACACTGAAGCTTTCTTT.

The chain combines TRBV5-4 with TRBJ2-1; 8 bases map to TRBD2. After removal of 1 base from V and 6 bases from J, the junction contained 3 bases not matched to a gene. Germline V gene lookup returns CDR1 SGHNT and CDR2 YYREEE (reference sequence). CDR3 length equals 14 residues. The DNA of the CDR3 is TGTGCCAGCAGCTTGCGGGAGGGAACCAATGAGCAGTTCTTC. It encodes CASSLREGTNEQFF. The full variable domain, with the rest looked up from reference TRBV5-4 and TRBJ2-1, is ETGVTQSPTHLIKTRGQQVTLRCSSQSGHNTVSWYQQALGQGPQFIFQYYREEENGRGNFPPRFSGLQFPNYSSELNVNALELDDSALYLCASSLREGTNEQFFGPGTRLTVL.

The V gene is TRBV10-1, the J gene TRBJ2-1; weak D call: TRBD1 (7 bases). V was shortened by 2 bases and J by 9 bases, with 11 bases between the two germline ends. Germline values: CDR1 WNHNN, CDR2 SYGVQD (reference sequence). The CDR3 has 13 amino acids. CDR3 in DNA: TGCGCCAGCAGTGAGCATCAGGGGGGTGAGCAGTTCTTC. Its protein product is CASSEHQGGEQFF.

CDR3 nucleotides: TGTGCCAGCAGCCCCGGGGATGACTATGGCTACACCTTC. Its protein is CASSPGDDYGYTF. The V call is TRBV6-5, the J call TRBJ1-2; unclear D gene. The germline CDR1 and CDR2 sequences are MNHEY and SVGAGI. Between the trimmed V and J ends, which lost 6 bases and 3 bases, there was a span of 11 bases. The CDR3 is 13 amino acids.

CDR3 amino acids: CASSLRSGQGAIYEQYF. CDR3 bases: TGTGCCAGCAGCTTAAGATCCGGACAGGGAGCAATTTACGAGCAGTACTTC. This chain joins TRBV7-2 and TRBJ2-7, with TRBD1 matching over 8 bases. Germline assignment: CDR1 SGHTA and CDR2 FQGNSA. V lost 2 bases, J lost 4 bases, and 13 bases stayed unmatched. CDR3 length equals 17 residues.

This chain links TRBV6-5 with TRBJ2-5; D remains ambiguous. The CDR3 extends over 13 amino acids. CDR1 MNHEY and CDR2 SVGAGI come from the germline V gene. V dropped 6 bases and J dropped 5 bases, with 13 bases sitting between them. CDR3 bases: TGTGCCAGCAGCCCATCGTTGCGGGAGACCCAGTACTTC. Its translation: CASSPSLRETQYF.

The rearrangement joins TRBV30 to TRBJ2-2; D gene unclear. The CDR3 spans 13 residues. Germline-derived CDR1 and CDR2 are GTSNPN and SVGIG (reference sequence). Trimming cost V 4 bases and J 0 bases, with 6 bases left between them. The CDR3 reads CAWTIPNTGELFF. The CDR3 DNA reads as TGTGCCTGGACCATTCCGAACACCGGGGAGCTGTTTTTT.

V usage is TRBV15 and J usage is TRBJ2-3; TRBD2 matches at 12 bases. Trimming removed 0 bases from V and 4 bases from J; junction bases left unmatched: 5. Germline CDR1 reads LNHNV; CDR2 reads YYDKDF (reference sequence). The CDR3 has 17 residues. The CDR3 DNA sequence: TGTGCCACCAGCAGAGAACGCGGACTAGCGGGACCAGATACGCAGTATTTT. Protein: CATSRERGLAGPDTQYF.

The J gene is TRBJ1-2, the V gene TRBV27; D is unresolved. Germline V lookup: CDR1 MNHEY, CDR2 SMNVEV (reference sequence). The CDR3 spans 13 residues. The V end lost 5 bases, the J end lost 6 bases, and 13 bases lay between the germline ends. CDR3 amino acids: CASSKARVDGYTF. The DNA of the CDR3 is TGTGCCAGCAGTAAGGCGAGGGTAGATGGCTACACCTTC.